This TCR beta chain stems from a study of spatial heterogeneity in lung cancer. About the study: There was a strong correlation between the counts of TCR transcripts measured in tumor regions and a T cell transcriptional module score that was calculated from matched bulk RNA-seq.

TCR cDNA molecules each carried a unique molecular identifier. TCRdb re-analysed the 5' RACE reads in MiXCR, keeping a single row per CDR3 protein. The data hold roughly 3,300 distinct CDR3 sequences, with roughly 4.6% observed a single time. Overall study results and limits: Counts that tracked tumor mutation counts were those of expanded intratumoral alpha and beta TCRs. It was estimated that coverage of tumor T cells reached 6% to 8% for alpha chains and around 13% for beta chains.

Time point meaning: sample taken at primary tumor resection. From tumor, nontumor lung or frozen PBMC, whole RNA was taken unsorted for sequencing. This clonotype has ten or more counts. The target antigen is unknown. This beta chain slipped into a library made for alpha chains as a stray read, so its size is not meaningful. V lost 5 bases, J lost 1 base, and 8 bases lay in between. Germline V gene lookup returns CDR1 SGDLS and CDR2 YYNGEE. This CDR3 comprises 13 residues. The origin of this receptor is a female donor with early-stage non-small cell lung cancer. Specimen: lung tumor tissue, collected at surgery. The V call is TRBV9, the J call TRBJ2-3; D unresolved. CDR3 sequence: CASRGSGTDTQYF. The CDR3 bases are TGTGCCAGCAGGGGATCGGGCACAGATACGCAGTATTTT.